Presented here are 30 T cell receptor beta chains from one specimen sequenced in a study of TIL therapy for anti-PD-1-resistant metastatic lung cancer. The libraries were made with immunoSEQ v3. Here immunoSEQ multiplex PCR was the method, and the copy in TCRdb shows in-frame clones only, minus some. The sample shows nearly 60,000 clones, around 79% of them seen only once. Time point specified: pre-treatment sample, taken before nivolumab and TIL therapy. The sequences come from blood, collected at baseline. The receptors shown here come from a person aged 25 to 85 with non-small cell lung cancer.

The chain carries TRBV11-2 and TRBJ2-5; D remains ambiguous. CDR1 and CDR2 (germline): SGHAT, FQNNGV. The germline V and J ends were trimmed by 7 bases and 2 bases, with 17 bases remaining between them. The CDR3 loop spans 15 amino acids. CDR3 amino acids: CASTVYGRPQETQYF. CDR3 bases: TGTGCCAGCACCGTGTACGGGCGGCCGCAAGAGACCCAGTACTTC.

This chain connects TRBV7-2 to TRBJ2-2; 8 bases fit TRBD1. The CDR3 loop spans 18 amino acids. The germline V gene encodes CDR1 SGHTA and CDR2 FQGNSA. Trimming removed 2 bases from V and 1 base from J; junction bases left unmatched: 9. CDR3 residues: CASSLQGAGGGNTGELFF. CDR3 coding DNA: TGTGCCAGCAGCTTACAGGGGGCAGGGGGCGGGAACACCGGGGAGCTGTTTTTT.

This rearrangement joins TRBV5-1 to TRBJ1-1; possible D gene TRBD1, 5 bases. This CDR3 spans 13 amino acids. CDR1 is SGHRS and CDR2 is YFSETQ in the germline V gene. Trimming shortened V by 5 bases and J by 8 bases, and 16 bases separated the two germline ends. The CDR3 sequence is CASRVPGGSEAFF. CDR3 bases: TGCGCCAGCAGGGTCCCGGGGGGGAGCGAAGCTTTCTTT.

The table lists this clone with a few counts. The chain recombines TRBV5-1 with TRBJ2-2; no clear D gene. This CDR3 is built from 15 residues. Trimming shortened V by 1 base and J by 3 bases, and 10 bases separated the two germline ends. CDR1 SGHRS and CDR2 YFSETQ come from the germline V gene. The CDR3 DNA sequence: TGCGCCAGCAGCTTGTTGGGTCCTGACACCGGGGAGCTGTTTTTT. Its translation is CASSLLGPDTGELFF.

The count of this clone is one. The chain couples TRBV7-9 to TRBJ2-1, with 7 bases fitting TRBD1. This CDR3 region has 14 residues. In germline, CDR1 is SEHNR, CDR2 FQNEAQ (reference sequence). The trim removed 4 bases at V and 3 bases at J, leaving 3 bases unmatched. CDR3 loop: CASSSGTDYNEQFF. The CDR3, as DNA: TGTGCCAGCAGCTCCGGGACAGACTACAATGAGCAGTTCTTC.

The rearrangement links TRBV9 to TRBJ2-3; 8 bases fit TRBD1. Trimming removed 4 bases from V and 6 bases from J; junction bases left unmatched: 10. Germline CDR1 reads SGDLS; CDR2 reads YYNGEE. CDR3 length: 15 amino acids. CDR3 sequence reads: CASSPGQGVSDTQYF. As DNA, the CDR3 is TGTGCCAGCAGCCCTGGACAGGGTGTAAGCGATACGCAGTATTTT.

This sequence joins TRBV7-8 and TRBJ1-5; no clear D. CDR3 size: 15 residues. CDR1 is SGHVS, CDR2 FQNEAQ, per germline. V lost 3 bases, J lost 2 bases, and 11 bases lay in between. The DNA for the CDR3 is TGTGCCAGCAGCTTTACGGGTGACGGCAATCAGCCCCAGCATTTT. This codes for CASSFTGDGNQPQHF.

This clone was recorded once. V usage is TRBV2 and J usage is TRBJ2-1; D call uncertain. Germline V CDR1 and CDR2: SNHLY, FYNNEI. V dropped 8 bases and J dropped 7 bases, with 12 bases sitting between them. This CDR3 contains 12 residues. The CDR3 loop reads CASSSTGNEQFF. The CDR3 bases are TGTGCCAGCTCGTCGACCGGGAATGAGCAGTTCTTC. Based on the CDR3 plus reference TRBV2 and TRBJ2-1, the full variable domain is EPEVTQTPSHQVTQMGQEVILRCVPISNHLYFYWYRQILGQKVEFLVSFYNNEISEKSEIFDDQFSVERPDGSNFTLKIRSTKLEDSAMYFCASSSTGNEQFFGPGTRLTVL.

The chain has TRBV4-2 and TRBJ1-6; D remains ambiguous. Germline V lookup: CDR1 LGHNA, CDR2 YNFKEQ. V lost 4 bases and J 3 bases, leaving 19 bases between the germline ends. This CDR3 is built from 18 residues. The CDR3 sequence is CASSRTGLLGNYNSPLHF. CDR3 coding DNA: TGTGCCAGCAGCCGAACTGGGCTCCTAGGGAACTATAATTCACCCCTCCACTTT.

The chain couples TRBV11-3 to TRBJ2-5, with D possibly matching TRBD1 (6 bases). Germline CDR1 is SGHNT and CDR2 is YENEEA. The CDR3 has 18 amino acids. Trimming took 0 bases from V and 6 from J, leaving 23 bases between them. CDR3 protein: CASSLDRGFGTYLKTQYF. In nucleotides, the CDR3 is TGTGCCAGCAGCTTAGATCGGGGTTTTGGGACATATTTAAAGACCCAGTACTTC.

The chain employs TRBV6-4 and TRBJ2-1; 13 positions match TRBD2. J was trimmed by 3 bases and V by 3 bases; bases with no gene match: 5. The CDR3 is made up of 17 amino acids. The V gene's germline CDR1 is MRHNA and CDR2 SNTAGT. The CDR3 sequence is CASSDSGTSGDYNEQFF. CDR3 bases: TGTGCCAGCAGTGATTCCGGGACTAGCGGGGACTACAATGAGCAGTTCTTC.

The V and J genes are TRBV11-3 and TRBJ1-1; the D is unclear. Looked up from germline, CDR1 is SGHNT and CDR2 is YENEEA. Trimming cost V 0 bases and J 3 bases, with 8 bases left between them. This CDR3 is built from 14 residues. CDR3 DNA: TGTGCCAGCAGCTTAGACGGGGTAGACACTGAAGCTTTCTTT. Residues: CASSLDGVDTEAFF.

The rearrangement uses TRBV28 and TRBJ1-2; D call uncertain. CDR3 size: 12 residues. V dropped 4 bases and J dropped 7 bases, with 10 bases sitting between them. Germline values: CDR1 MDHEN, CDR2 SYDVKM. The CDR3 nucleotides read TGTGCCAGCAGTTGGGTTATTAGTGGCTACACCTTC. This encodes CASSWVISGYTF.

The gene calls are TRBV30 and TRBJ2-5; either TRBD1 or TRBD2 may supply D (5 bases each). V lost 5 bases and J 5 bases, leaving 9 bases between the germline ends. The germline V gene encodes CDR1 GTSNPN and CDR2 SVGIG (reference sequence). CDR3 size: 11 residues. This chain's CDR3 is CAWGTPETQYF. The CDR3 nucleotides read TGTGCCTGGGGGACGCCGGAGACCCAGTACTTC.

The chain has TRBV18 and TRBJ2-7, with 9 bases aligning to TRBD1. Germline assignment: CDR1 KGHSH and CDR2 LQKENI. This CDR3 spans 13 amino acids. J lost 7 bases, V lost 6 bases, and 7 bases had no gene match. CDR3 bases: TGTGCCAGCTCGGGACAGGGAGGGAAGGAGCAGTACTTC. Translating it yields CASSGQGGKEQYF.

The chain uses TRBV28 and TRBJ1-3; a weak D match, TRBD1 (6 bases). Trimming shortened V by 5 bases and J by 0 bases, and 23 bases separated the two germline ends. The CDR3 consists of 19 residues. Germline V gene lookup returns CDR1 MDHEN and CDR2 SYDVKM. The CDR3 region has the DNA TGTGCCAGCAGTACTATAGTGGTGACAGGTACCAGCTCTGGAAACACCATATATTTT. It codes for CASSTIVVTGTSSGNTIYF.

The J gene is TRBJ1-4, the V gene TRBV6-5; 8 nucleotides align to TRBD1. Germline-derived CDR1 and CDR2 are MNHEY and SVGAGI. This CDR3 region has 15 residues. The ends lost 0 bases at V and 5 bases at J; junction bases unmatched: 2. The CDR3 DNA reads as TGTGCCAGCAGTTACTCGTGGGACAGGAATGAAAAACTGTTTTTT. Translated, it gives CASSYSWDRNEKLFF.

This clone showed up many times. V is TRBV9 and J is TRBJ2-2, with D possibly TRBD1 on 5 matching bases. This CDR3 has 17 residues. The V end was cut by 0 bases, the J end by 0 bases, with 12 bases between. Germline V gene lookup returns CDR1 SGDLS and CDR2 YYNGEE. The CDR3 nucleotides read TGTGCCAGCAGCGTAGAGGGGTGGGGTACGAACACCGGGGAGCTGTTTTTT. Its protein is CASSVEGWGTNTGELFF. Combining the CDR3 with reference TRBV9 and TRBJ2-2 gives the whole variable domain DSGVTQTPKHLITATGQRVTLRCSPRSGDLSVYWYQQSLDQGLQFLIQYYNGEERAKGNILERFSAQQFPDLHSELNLSSLELGDSALYFCASSVEGWGTNTGELFFGEGSRLTVL.

The table lists this clone with a few counts. This chain uses TRBV7-2 with TRBJ1-2, with TRBD1 as a possible D gene (5 bases). With 0 bases removed from V and 4 bases from J, the gap between germline ends came to 12 bases. The germline V gene encodes CDR1 SGHTA and CDR2 FQGNSA. This CDR3 contains 15 residues. CDR3 in amino acids: CASSLARVGGYGYTF. In DNA, the CDR3 is TGTGCCAGCAGCTTAGCGCGGGTCGGGGGCTATGGCTACACCTTC.

This chain's CDR3 is CASSRGGTSFSEQFF. The DNA for the CDR3 is TGTGCCAGCAGCCGGGGCGGTACTAGTTTTAGTGAGCAGTTCTTC. The chain couples TRBV9 to TRBJ2-1; the D call may be TRBD1 or TRBD2 (5 bases each). This CDR3 has 15 amino acids. Germline V gene data show CDR1 as SGDLS and CDR2 as YYNGEE. With 4 bases removed from V and 9 bases from J, the gap between germline ends came to 20 bases.

The rearrangement joins TRBV5-8 to TRBJ1-4; TRBD1 aligns across 7 bases. This CDR3 contains 17 residues. Trimming took 2 bases from V and 0 from J; bases not matched to a gene: 7. Looked up from germline, CDR1 is SGHTS and CDR2 is YDEGEE. The CDR3 coding sequence is TGTGCCAGCAGCTTCCGGACAGGCGGAGCAACTAATGAAAAACTGTTTTTT. It is translated as CASSFRTGGATNEKLFF.

The V gene is TRBV2, the J gene TRBJ2-7; 12 bases are shared with TRBD2. The CDR3 spans 14 residues. The J segment lost 7 bases and the V segment lost 5 bases, leaving 6 bases of the junction unmatched. The germline CDR1 and CDR2 sequences are SNHLY and FYNNEI. CDR3 DNA sequence: TGTGCCAGCAGTAGGACTAGCGGGACTCGGGAGCAGTACTTC. Residues: CASSRTSGTREQYF.

A single count supports this clone. V is TRBV29-1 and J is TRBJ2-1; D is ambiguous. CDR3 size: 13 residues. The germline V gene has CDR1 SQVTM and CDR2 ANQGSEA. The V end lost 5 bases, the J end lost 2 bases, and 10 bases lay between the germline ends. The CDR3 is CSVSSLTYNEQFF. In DNA, the CDR3 is TGCAGCGTTAGTAGCCTGACCTACAATGAGCAGTTCTTC.

The J gene is TRBJ2-4, the V gene TRBV28, with 7 bases that match TRBD1. The CDR3 is 14 amino acids. Germline V CDR1 and CDR2: MDHEN, SYDVKM. With 3 bases clipped from V and 7 bases from J, the junction kept 6 bases outside the gene matches. CDR3 in amino acids: CASSFKGARNIQYF. CDR3 coding DNA: TGTGCCAGCAGTTTTAAGGGGGCGAGGAACATTCAGTACTTC.

This chain connects TRBV15 to TRBJ1-5; D remains ambiguous. With 4 bases removed from V and 3 bases from J, the gap between germline ends came to 16 bases. Germline V gene lookup returns CDR1 LNHNV and CDR2 YYDKDF (reference sequence). CDR3 length: 16 residues. The CDR3 coding sequence is TGTGCCACCAGCAATAAGGGATTCTTGGACAATCAGCCCCAGCATTTT. It yields the protein CATSNKGFLDNQPQHF.

The chain carries TRBV6-1 and TRBJ2-5; D uncertain. The CDR3 has 17 residues. V was pared by 1 base and J by 5 bases, with 20 bases between. Germline CDR1 is MNHNS and CDR2 is SASEGT. The CDR3 protein is CASSEVRPSGLKETQYF. The CDR3 bases are TGTGCCAGCAGTGAAGTGAGACCCTCCGGGCTAAAGGAGACCCAGTACTTC.

V and J are TRBV11-3 and TRBJ1-1; 7 positions match TRBD1. V was clipped by 5 bases and J by 4 bases; unmatched bases: 10. Germline CDR1 is SGHNT and CDR2 is YENEEA. The CDR3 runs to 15 residues. This CDR3 reads CASSTRQGKTTEAFF. CDR3 DNA: TGTGCCAGCAGCACCCGACAGGGTAAGACCACTGAAGCTTTCTTT.

This clone was observed once. V and J are TRBV5-6 and TRBJ2-1; perhaps TRBD2 as D (5 bases). Trimming took off 4 bases at V and 0 bases at J, with 14 bases between the two ends. The CDR3 is 16 residues long. CDR1 and CDR2 (germline): SGHDT, YYEEEE. The CDR3 loop reads CASSIRAANSYNEQFF. The CDR3 bases are TGTGCCAGCAGCATTCGAGCGGCTAACTCCTACAATGAGCAGTTCTTC.

This chain uses TRBV6-7 with TRBJ2-7; 8 bases are a match to TRBD1. TRBV6-7 is sorted into the ORF group, with uncertain function. CDR3 length: 17 amino acids. V trimming: 0 bases; J trimming: 2 bases; junction bases outside the gene matches: 9. Here the CDR3 DNA reads TGTGCCAGCAGTTACTCGCGGCCCGGGACAGGTCCCTACGAGCAGTACTTC. Encoded protein: CASSYSRPGTGPYEQYF.

J is TRBJ1-6 and V is TRBV4-2, with unresolved D. Germline V CDR1 and CDR2: LGHNA, YNFKEQ. V lost 0 bases to trimming and J lost 9 bases, with 15 bases between them. This CDR3 is 16 amino acids long. Written as DNA, the CDR3 is TGTGCCAGCAGCCAAGATGGAGAGGGTTCGATTTCACCCCTCCACTTT. The encoded protein is CASSQDGEGSISPLHF.